This T cell receptor (beta chain) came from a study of shared clonotypes between healthy human individuals. Germline values: CDR1 SQVTM, CDR2 ANQGSEA. CDR3 length: 11 residues. Trimming pared 4 bases from V and 5 bases from J, leaving 8 bases between. Concerning this clone: In the same sample, other DNA sequences code for this CDR3.

TCRdb's table, derived via immunoSEQ multiplex PCR, lists solely in-frame clones and lacks some. The sample lists more than 450,000 clones, more than 65% occurring once. The sequence was collected from a woman aged 40-49 years in good health. Some clones in this sample may be carry-over from other donors' samples. This chain joins TRBV29-1 and TRBJ2-5; weak D call: TRBD1 (6 bases). Source material: PBMCs. The CDR3: CSVGGGETQYF. The DNA for the CDR3 is TGCAGCGTTGGAGGGGGTGAGACCCAGTACTTC.